The clone carrying this T cell receptor beta chain was found a few times. This sample was taken from a study of blood T cell repertoires in COVID-19. The overall study: T cells, B-cell-depleted T cells, or PBMCs provided the cDNA or gDNA that served as material.

The germline V gene has CDR1 LNHNV and CDR2 YYDKDF (reference sequence). V was shortened by 3 bases and J by 5 bases, with 17 bases between the two germline ends. The CDR3 has 15 amino acids. Sequenced by immunoSEQ multiplex PCR; TCRdb stores in-frame clones only, minus some. The data contain approximately 500,000 clones, roughly nine tenths of them singletons. The TCR was taken from a man aged 18 to 30 with COVID-19, enrolled during active disease. Source material: peripheral blood. J is TRBJ2-7 and V is TRBV15, with a weak D call TRBD2 (6 bases). This CDR3 is CATSRDTGRRDEQYF. CDR3 bases: TGTGCCACCAGCAGGGATACAGGAAGGAGGGACGAGCAGTACTTC. The full variable domain, completed using reference TRBV15 and TRBJ2-7, is DAMVIQNPRYQVTQFGKPVTLSCSQTLNHNVMYWYQQKSSQAPKLLFHYYDKDFNNEADTPDNFQSRRPNTSFCFLDIRSPGLGDTAMYLCATSRDTGRRDEQYFGPGTRLTVT.